This T cell receptor (beta chain) was documented in a study of T cell repertoires in ileal Crohn's disease. Study outcomes and limitations: Clonality above 26.8% at surgery always came with endoscopic recurrence.

Profiling relied on immunoSEQ multiplex PCR, and the TCRdb table lists in-frame clones only, not all of them. The sample lists roughly 3,300 clones; approximately 69% were seen once. Trimming left V 0 bases short and J 2 bases short, with 10 bases between. Germline V gene data show CDR1 as LGHNA and CDR2 as YNFKEQ. This CDR3 has 15 residues. Details on this clone: Antigen: not known.

Time point indicated: proximal margin of the surgical specimen (macroscopically non-inflamed). The TCR was taken from an adult with Crohn's disease. The gene calls are TRBV4-2 and TRBJ1-2; possibly TRBD1 for D (5 bases). The specimen sequenced was ileal tissue. The CDR3 region is CASSQDKGPNYGYTF. CDR3 in DNA: TGTGCCAGCAGCCAAGATAAGGGGCCAAACTATGGCTACACCTTC.